This is a list of T cell receptor beta chains from one sample in a study of shared clonotypes between healthy human individuals. Only in-frame clones appear in the TCRdb table, and some are missing; sequencing was by immunoSEQ multiplex PCR. This sample has about 1,900,000 clones, with just under 95% found just once. Sequences were obtained from naive CD8+ T cells sorted from blood. All receptors derive from a young man in good health. The CDR3 runs from the conserved cysteine through the conserved F or W. D genes are given only for firm matches. Only some rows state a clone size, as once, few, many or a class for expanded clones.

j_call clone_size v_call d_call cdr3_nt cdr3_aa
TRBJ2-7 - TRBV10-3 - TGTGCCATCAGTGAGTCGGACGGAGGGTACGAGCAGTACTTC CAISESDGGYEQYF
TRBJ2-6 - TRBV6-4 - TGTGCCAGCAGTCCCGGGACCAAATTCACCTCTGGGGCCAACGTCCTGACTTTC CASSPGTKFTSGANVLTF
TRBJ2-2 - TRBV5-4 - TGTGCCAGCAACGAGGGACTCACCGGGGAGCTGTTTTTT CASNEGLTGELFF
TRBJ1-1 - TRBV5-4 - TGTGCCAGCAGCTTGTTCAACACTGAAGCTTTCTTT CASSLFNTEAFF
TRBJ1-1 - TRBV6-4 - TGTGCCAGCAGTGACTCGAGGGGTGCGGGCACTGAAGCTTTCTTT CASSDSRGAGTEAFF
TRBJ1-1 once TRBV6-5 TRBD1 TGTGCCAGCAGTTATGGGGGGACAGGGCCTTTCACTGAAGCTTTCTTT CASSYGGTGPFTEAFF
TRBJ2-5 - TRBV5-6 - TGTGCCAGCAGCTTGGGCCCCGGGTGGGGGCAAGAGACCCAGTACTTC CASSLGPGWGQETQYF
TRBJ2-1 - TRBV28 TRBD2 TGTGCCAGCAGCTCTTGGACTAGCGGGGACGAAGATGAGCAGTTCTTC CASSSWTSGDEDEQFF
TRBJ2-5 - TRBV10-3 - TGTGCCATCAGAGAAGGCCTAGGGTGGGAGACCCAGTACTTC CAIREGLGWETQYF
TRBJ1-1 - TRBV5-1 TRBD1 TGCGCCAGCAGCTTCGGCCAGGGACAGCAGATATCGAACACTGAAGCTTTCTTT CASSFGQGQQISNTEAFF
TRBJ1-2 - TRBV4-1 - TGCGCCAGCAGCCTCGGGGGGATCGGCTACACCTTC CASSLGGIGYTF
TRBJ1-2 - TRBV19 TRBD1 TGTGCCAGTATAGACCGGGACAGGGGACTTTATGGCTACACCTTC CASIDRDRGLYGYTF
TRBJ2-3 - TRBV2 TRBD2 TGTGCCAGCAGTGAATCACTAGCGGGGGCAGATACGCAGTATTTT CASSESLAGADTQYF
TRBJ1-1 - TRBV5-1 - TGCGCCAGCAGCCCGGACCAGATAGGGCAGGGCAACACTGAAGCTTTCTTT CASSPDQIGQGNTEAFF
TRBJ2-1 once TRBV7-9 TRBD2 TGTGCCAGCAGCTCGGAACTAGCGGGACCGGCAGCCTACAATGAGCAGTTCTTC CASSSELAGPAAYNEQFF
TRBJ2-5 - TRBV9 - TGTGCCAGCAGCCGGTGGGGGGCCCTGCAAGAGACCCAGTACTTC CASSRWGALQETQYF
TRBJ1-2 - TRBV18 TRBD1 TGTGCCAGCTCACCCCGCGACAGGGGCGGGTTGGATGACTATGGCTACACCTTC CASSPRDRGGLDDYGYTF
TRBJ1-5 - TRBV10-3 - TGTGCCAGCCTCGGGGATTTCAATCAGCCCCAGCATTTT CASLGDFNQPQHF
TRBJ1-1 - TRBV2 - TGTGCCATCCTAGACCTCCTGGGGGCTTTCTTT CAILDLLGAFF
TRBJ2-1 once TRBV27 - TGTGCCAGCAGTTTCTCCTTTGGGGGTTCTATAAATGAGCAGTTCTTC CASSFSFGGSINEQFF
TRBJ1-2 - TRBV5-4 TRBD1 TGTGCCAGCAGCTTGGGAATTGGGACAGGGGTCGGGCCCTATGGCTACACCTTC CASSLGIGTGVGPYGYTF
TRBJ2-1 - TRBV11-2 TRBD2 TGTGCCAGCAGCTTACTAGCGGGGGGTAATGAGCAGTTCTTC CASSLLAGGNEQFF
TRBJ2-2 - TRBV29-1 TRBD1 TGCAGCGCCCCCGGGACAGGGCGTGGGGAGCTGTTTTTT CSAPGTGRGELFF
TRBJ2-1 - TRBV9 TRBD2 TGTGCCAGCAGGGCCCCTAGCGGGAGGGACAATGAGCAGTTCTTC CASRAPSGRDNEQFF
TRBJ2-3 - TRBV2 - TGTGCCAGCGCCCGAGAGCACACCACAGATACGCAGTATTTT CASAREHTTDTQYF
TRBJ2-1 - TRBV7-9 - TGTGCCAGCAGCTTAGCCATCGGCGGGTCCTCCTACAATGAGCAGTTCTTC CASSLAIGGSSYNEQFF
TRBJ2-1 - TRBV7-9 - TGTGCCAGCAGCTTACTCGCAGGGGGGAAGGATGAGCAGTTCTTC CASSLLAGGKDEQFF
TRBJ1-4 - TRBV13 - TGTGCCAGCAGCTTAGGAGCGGAGGGTGAAAAACTGTTTTTT CASSLGAEGEKLFF
TRBJ1-1 - TRBV27 - TGTGCCAGCAGGGACCGACAAACTTCTGCTTTCTTT CASRDRQTSAFF
TRBJ2-2 - TRBV2 TRBD2 TGTGCCAGCATTAGCGGGGGGGACAACACCGGGGAGCTGTTTTTT CASISGGDNTGELFF
TRBJ2-5 - TRBV7-9 - TGTGCCAGCAGCAGTACGGGGAACCAGTACTTC CASSSTGNQYF
TRBJ2-7 - TRBV19 TRBD2 TGTGCCAGTAGCCCGTCCCCGGCGGGAGGCTCCTACGAGCAGTACTTC CASSPSPAGGSYEQYF
TRBJ2-3 - TRBV27 TRBD2 TGTGCCAGCAGTTGGGGCGGGAGGGCCTCTACAGATACGCAGTATTTT CASSWGGRASTDTQYF
TRBJ1-1 - TRBV2 - TGTGCCAGCAGTGAAGCCCCGACTTGGTCCACTGAAGCTTTCTTT CASSEAPTWSTEAFF
TRBJ2-3 - TRBV25-1 TRBD2 TGTGCCAGCAGTGAATACGAGTTGCGGGAGGGCGGCACAGATACGCAGTATTTT CASSEYELREGGTDTQYF
TRBJ1-5 - TRBV6-5 TRBD1 TGTGCCAGCAGCTCCGGACAGGGGGGCAATCAGCCCCAGCATTTT CASSSGQGGNQPQHF
TRBJ2-6 - TRBV14 - TGTGCCAGCAGCCAAGATTTTGTGTGGGGCTCTGGGGCCAACGTCCTGACTTTC CASSQDFVWGSGANVLTF
TRBJ2-5 - TRBV7-7 - TGTGCTAGCAGCCAGGACACGTACCAAGAGACCCAGTACTTC CASSQDTYQETQYF
TRBJ1-5 - TRBV6-5 - TGTGCCAGCAGTTATAGTATCAATCAGCCCCAGCATTTT CASSYSINQPQHF
TRBJ2-7 - TRBV6-1 - TGTGCCAGCAGTGAAGTGGGACAAGAGAAATTC CASSEVGQEKF
TRBJ1-3 - TRBV2 - TGTGCCAGCAGTGAACTGGACAAGAACTCTGGAAACACCATATATTTT CASSELDKNSGNTIYF
TRBJ1-1 - TRBV19 - TGTGCCAGTAGTCCAGGGCCCCTAGGGACTGAAGCTTTCTTT CASSPGPLGTEAFF
TRBJ2-7 - TRBV5-1 TRBD1 TGCGCCAGCAGCTCCGACGAATGGGGACAGGGTACCCACGAGCAGTACTTC CASSSDEWGQGTHEQYF
TRBJ1-2 - TRBV6-5 TRBD1 TGTGCCAGCAGTACCCCAAGGACAGGGAACTATGGCTACACCTTC CASSTPRTGNYGYTF
TRBJ1-2 - TRBV6-5 - TGTGCCAGCAGTTACAGGGCCTTGGATGGCTACACCTTC CASSYRALDGYTF
TRBJ1-2 - TRBV28 - TGTGCCAGCAGTTTCAATATGGAGGGGACTAACTATGGCTACACCTTC CASSFNMEGTNYGYTF
TRBJ2-7 - TRBV7-6 - TGTGCCAGCAGCTTAGGGAGAGCGAGCTCCTACGAGCAGTACTTC CASSLGRASSYEQYF
TRBJ1-1 - TRBV6-5 TRBD1 TGTGCCAGCAGTTCGACAGGGCCGGTAGACACTGAAGCTTTCTTT CASSSTGPVDTEAFF
TRBJ2-1 - TRBV6-5 TRBD2 TGTGCCAGCAGTTACTCGATCCTAGCGGGAGTTGAGCAGTTCTTC CASSYSILAGVEQFF
TRBJ1-2 - TRBV5-8 TRBD1 TGTGCCAGCAGCTTAGGGACAGGGGGATCTGGCTACACCTTC CASSLGTGGSGYTF
TRBJ1-1 - TRBV7-9 - TGTGCCAGCACCCAAGCAGGACAGCAGAACACTGAAGCTTTCTTT CASTQAGQQNTEAFF
TRBJ1-2 - TRBV2 - TGTGCCACCCGGACTCTAAGCGACTATGGCTACACCTTC CATRTLSDYGYTF
TRBJ1-6 - TRBV30 - TGTGCCTGGAGTGTACCGGGGGATTGGGACTATAATTCACCCCTCCACTTT CAWSVPGDWDYNSPLHF
TRBJ1-5 few TRBV4-1 - TGCGCCAGCAGCCCCAGGGGAACCGCCGGAGATCAGCCCCAGCATTTT CASSPRGTAGDQPQHF
TRBJ1-1 - TRBV4-1 - TGCGCCAGCAGCCAAGACCGGGGGGGAAGGAGCACTGAAGCTTTCTTT CASSQDRGGRSTEAFF